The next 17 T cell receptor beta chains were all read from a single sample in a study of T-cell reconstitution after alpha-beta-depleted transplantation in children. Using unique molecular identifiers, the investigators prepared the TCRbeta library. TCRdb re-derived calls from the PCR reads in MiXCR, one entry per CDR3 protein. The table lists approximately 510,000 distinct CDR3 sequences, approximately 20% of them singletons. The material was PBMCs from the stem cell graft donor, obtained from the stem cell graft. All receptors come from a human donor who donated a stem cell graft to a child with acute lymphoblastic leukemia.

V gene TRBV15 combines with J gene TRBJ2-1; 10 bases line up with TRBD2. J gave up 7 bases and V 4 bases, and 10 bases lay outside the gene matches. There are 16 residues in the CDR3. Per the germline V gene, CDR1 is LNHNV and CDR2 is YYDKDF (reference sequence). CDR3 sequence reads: CATSNLTSGWLNEQFF. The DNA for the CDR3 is TGTGCCACCAGCAACCTGACTAGCGGGTGGCTTAATGAGCAGTTCTTC.

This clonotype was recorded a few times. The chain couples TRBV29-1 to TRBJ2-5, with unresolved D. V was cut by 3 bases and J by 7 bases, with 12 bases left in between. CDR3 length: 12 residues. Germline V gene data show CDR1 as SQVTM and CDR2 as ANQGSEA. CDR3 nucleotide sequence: TGCAGCGTTGATAGTCAAGGTGTGACCCAGTACTTC. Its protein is CSVDSQGVTQYF.

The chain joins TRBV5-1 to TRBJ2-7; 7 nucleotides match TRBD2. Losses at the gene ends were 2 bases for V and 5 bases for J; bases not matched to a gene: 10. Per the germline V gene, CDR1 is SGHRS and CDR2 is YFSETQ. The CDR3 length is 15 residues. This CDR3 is CASSLTPGGGDEQYF. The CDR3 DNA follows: TGCGCCAGCAGCTTAACACCCGGTGGGGGGGACGAGCAGTACTTC. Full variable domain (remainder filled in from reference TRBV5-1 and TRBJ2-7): KAGVTQTPRYLIKTRGQQVTLSCSPISGHRSVSWYQQTPGQGLQFLFEYFSETQRNKGNFPGRFSGRQFSNSRSEMNVSTLELGDSALYLCASSLTPGGGDEQYFGPGTRLTVT.

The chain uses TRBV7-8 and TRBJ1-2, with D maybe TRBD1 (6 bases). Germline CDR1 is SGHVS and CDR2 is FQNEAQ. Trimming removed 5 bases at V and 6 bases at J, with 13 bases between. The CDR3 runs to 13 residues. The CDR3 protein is CASSPQGGNGYTF. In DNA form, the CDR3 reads TGTGCCAGCAGCCCCCAAGGGGGGAATGGCTACACCTTC.

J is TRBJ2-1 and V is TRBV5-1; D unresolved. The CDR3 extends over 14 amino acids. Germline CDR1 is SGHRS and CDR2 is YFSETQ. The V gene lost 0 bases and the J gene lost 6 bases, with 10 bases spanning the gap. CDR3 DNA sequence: TGCGCCAGCAGCTTGGTTTCCTCTTCCAATGAGCAGTTCTTC. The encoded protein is CASSLVSSSNEQFF.

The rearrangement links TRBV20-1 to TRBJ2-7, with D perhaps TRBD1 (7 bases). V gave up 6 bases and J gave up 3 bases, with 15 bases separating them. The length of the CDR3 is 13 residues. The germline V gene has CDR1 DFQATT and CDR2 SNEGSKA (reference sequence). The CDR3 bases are TGCAGTGCGCGACAGGGAGGCTTCTACGAGCAGTACTTC. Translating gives CSARQGGFYEQYF.

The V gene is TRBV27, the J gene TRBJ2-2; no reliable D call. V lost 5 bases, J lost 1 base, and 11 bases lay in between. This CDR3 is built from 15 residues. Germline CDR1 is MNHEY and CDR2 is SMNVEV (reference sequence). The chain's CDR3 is CASSGPGLNTGELFF. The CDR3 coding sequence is TGTGCCAGCAGTGGACCGGGCCTGAACACCGGGGAGCTGTTTTTT.

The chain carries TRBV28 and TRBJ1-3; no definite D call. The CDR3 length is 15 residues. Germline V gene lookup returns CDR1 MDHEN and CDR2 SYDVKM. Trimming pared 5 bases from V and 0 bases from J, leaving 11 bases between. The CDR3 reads CASSESTLSGNTIYF. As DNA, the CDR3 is TGTGCCAGCAGTGAGAGCACCCTCTCTGGAAACACCATATATTTT. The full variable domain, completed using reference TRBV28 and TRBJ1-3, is DVKVTQSSRYLVKRTGEKVFLECVQDMDHENMFWYRQDPGLGLRLIYFSYDVKMKEKGDIPEGYSVSREKKERFSLILESASTNQTSMYLCASSESTLSGNTIYFGEGSWLTVV.

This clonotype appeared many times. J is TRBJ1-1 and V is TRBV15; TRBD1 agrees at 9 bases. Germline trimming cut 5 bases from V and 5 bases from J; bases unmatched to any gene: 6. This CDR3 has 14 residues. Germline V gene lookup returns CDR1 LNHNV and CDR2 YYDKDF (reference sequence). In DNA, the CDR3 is TGTGCCACCAGCCCCGGGACAGGGTTGACTGAAGCTTTCTTT. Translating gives CATSPGTGLTEAFF.

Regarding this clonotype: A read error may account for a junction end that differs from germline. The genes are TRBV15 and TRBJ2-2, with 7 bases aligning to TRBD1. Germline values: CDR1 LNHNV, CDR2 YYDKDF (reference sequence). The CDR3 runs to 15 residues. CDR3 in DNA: TGTGCCACCAAACCTACAGGGGAGCGCACCGGGGAGCTGTTATTT. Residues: CATKPTGERTGELLF.

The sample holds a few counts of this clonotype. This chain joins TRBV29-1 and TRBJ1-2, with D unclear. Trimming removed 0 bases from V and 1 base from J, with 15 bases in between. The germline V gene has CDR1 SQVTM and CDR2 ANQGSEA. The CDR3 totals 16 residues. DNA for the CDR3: TGCAGCGTTGAAGATCGGGCAGGACTGGTTAACTATGGCTACACCTTC. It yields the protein CSVEDRAGLVNYGYTF. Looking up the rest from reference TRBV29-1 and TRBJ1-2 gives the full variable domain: SAVISQKPSRDICQRGTSLTIQCQVDSQVTMMFWYRQQPGQSLTLIATANQGSEATYESGFVIDKFPISRPNLTFSTLTVSNMSPEDSSIYLCSVEDRAGLVNYGYTFGSGTRLTVV.

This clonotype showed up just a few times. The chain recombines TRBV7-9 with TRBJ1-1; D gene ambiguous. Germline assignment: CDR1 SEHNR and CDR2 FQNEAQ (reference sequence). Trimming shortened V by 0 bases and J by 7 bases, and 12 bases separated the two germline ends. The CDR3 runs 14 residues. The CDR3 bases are TGTGCCAGCAGCTTAGCCACAATATACGGTGAAGCTTTCTTT. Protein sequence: CASSLATIYGEAFF.

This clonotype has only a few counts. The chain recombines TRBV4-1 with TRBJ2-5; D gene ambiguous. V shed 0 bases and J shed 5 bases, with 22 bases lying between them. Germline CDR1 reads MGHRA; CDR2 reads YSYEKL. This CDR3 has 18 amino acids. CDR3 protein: CASSQEGGVGIYSETQYF. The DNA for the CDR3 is TGCGCCAGCAGCCAAGAGGGTGGGGTGGGCATTTATTCGGAGACCCAGTACTTC.

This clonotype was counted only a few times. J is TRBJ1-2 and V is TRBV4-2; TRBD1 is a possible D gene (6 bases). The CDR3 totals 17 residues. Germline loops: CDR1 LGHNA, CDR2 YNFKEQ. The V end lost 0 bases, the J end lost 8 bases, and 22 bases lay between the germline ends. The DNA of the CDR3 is TGTGCCAGCAGCCAAGATAGAGGTTCAAGGGGGGCGCAGGGCTACACCTTC. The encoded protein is CASSQDRGSRGAQGYTF.

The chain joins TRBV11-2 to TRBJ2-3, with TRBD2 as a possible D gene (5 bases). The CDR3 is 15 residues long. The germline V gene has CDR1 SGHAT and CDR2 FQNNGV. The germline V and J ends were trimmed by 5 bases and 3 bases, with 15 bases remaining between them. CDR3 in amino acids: CASSGGTDRTDTQYF. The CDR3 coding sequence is TGTGCCAGCAGCGGAGGAACGGACCGGACAGATACGCAGTATTTT.

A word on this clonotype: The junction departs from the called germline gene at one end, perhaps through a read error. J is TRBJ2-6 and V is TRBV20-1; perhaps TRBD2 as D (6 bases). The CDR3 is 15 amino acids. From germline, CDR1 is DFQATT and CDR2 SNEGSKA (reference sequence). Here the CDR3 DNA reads TGCAGTGCTAGCCCTCCAGGGACTGGGGCCAACGGCCTGACTTTC. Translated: CSASPPGTGANGLTF.

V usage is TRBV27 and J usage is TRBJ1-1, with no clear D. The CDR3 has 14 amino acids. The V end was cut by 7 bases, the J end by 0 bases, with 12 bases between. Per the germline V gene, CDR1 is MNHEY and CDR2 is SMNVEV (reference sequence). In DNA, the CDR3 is TGTGCCAGCAAGATTAGGACCCTGAACACTGAAGCTTTCTTT. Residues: CASKIRTLNTEAFF.